Below are 5 T cell receptor beta chains sequenced from a single sample in a study of blood T cell repertoires in COVID-19. This table comes from immunoSEQ multiplex PCR, and its TCRdb copy is limited to in-frame clones, with some not included. The data hold about 220,000 clones, with about 87% observed a single time. Sequenced material: PBMCs or T cells enriched from blood (not recorded which). The receptors shown here come from a woman under 40 who had recovered from COVID-19.

V usage is TRBV5-4 and J usage is TRBJ2-2; a weak D match, TRBD2 (5 bases). Germline V gene data show CDR1 as SGHNT and CDR2 as YYREEE (reference sequence). The CDR3 runs 13 residues. Between the trimmed V and J ends, which lost 7 bases and 3 bases, there was a span of 10 bases. The CDR3 region has the DNA TGTGCCAGCGCACCCGGGGACACCGGGGAGCTGTTTTTT. This sequence encodes CASAPGDTGELFF.

This clone was seen more than once but under ten times. The J gene is TRBJ2-2, the V gene TRBV15, with unresolved D. Between the trimmed V and J ends, which lost 3 bases and 7 bases, there was a span of 9 bases. Germline CDR1 LNHNV, CDR2 YYDKDF (reference sequence). This CDR3 is built from 13 residues. CDR3 DNA sequence: TGTGCCACCAGCAGGCTTAGCTTCGGGGAGCTGTTTTTT. Protein: CATSRLSFGELFF. Using reference TRBV15 and TRBJ2-2 for the parts outside the CDR3, the full variable domain is DAMVIQNPRYQVTQFGKPVTLSCSQTLNHNVMYWYQQKSSQAPKLLFHYYDKDFNNEADTPDNFQSRRPNTSFCFLDIRSPGLGDTAMYLCATSRLSFGELFFGEGSRLTVL.

J is TRBJ1-2 and V is TRBV6-5, with D uncertain. V lost 7 bases and J lost 2, with 11 bases in between. Germline V gene lookup returns CDR1 MNHEY and CDR2 SVGAGI. The CDR3 totals 13 residues. The CDR3: CASIRNRNYGYTF. The CDR3 DNA follows: TGTGCCAGCATACGTAACAGAAACTATGGCTACACCTTC.

The chain recombines TRBV10-3 with TRBJ1-1; D perhaps matches TRBD1 (6 bases). This CDR3 spans 14 amino acids. The germline CDR1 and CDR2 sequences are ENHRY and SYGVKD. V lost 3 bases to trimming and J lost 5 bases, with 13 bases between them. The CDR3 DNA is TGTGCCATCAGTGATAGGGGGGGCGGTACTGAAGCTTTCTTT. Residues: CAISDRGGGTEAFF.

The chain couples TRBV9 to TRBJ1-3; 9 bases agree with TRBD1. The CDR3 has 16 amino acids. Germline CDR1 reads SGDLS; CDR2 reads YYNGEE. V was pared by 2 bases and J by 1 base, with 4 bases of the junction left unmatched. The CDR3 protein is CASSVSDRGSGNTIYF. Here the CDR3 DNA reads TGTGCCAGCAGCGTTTCGGACAGGGGTTCTGGAAACACCATATATTTT.